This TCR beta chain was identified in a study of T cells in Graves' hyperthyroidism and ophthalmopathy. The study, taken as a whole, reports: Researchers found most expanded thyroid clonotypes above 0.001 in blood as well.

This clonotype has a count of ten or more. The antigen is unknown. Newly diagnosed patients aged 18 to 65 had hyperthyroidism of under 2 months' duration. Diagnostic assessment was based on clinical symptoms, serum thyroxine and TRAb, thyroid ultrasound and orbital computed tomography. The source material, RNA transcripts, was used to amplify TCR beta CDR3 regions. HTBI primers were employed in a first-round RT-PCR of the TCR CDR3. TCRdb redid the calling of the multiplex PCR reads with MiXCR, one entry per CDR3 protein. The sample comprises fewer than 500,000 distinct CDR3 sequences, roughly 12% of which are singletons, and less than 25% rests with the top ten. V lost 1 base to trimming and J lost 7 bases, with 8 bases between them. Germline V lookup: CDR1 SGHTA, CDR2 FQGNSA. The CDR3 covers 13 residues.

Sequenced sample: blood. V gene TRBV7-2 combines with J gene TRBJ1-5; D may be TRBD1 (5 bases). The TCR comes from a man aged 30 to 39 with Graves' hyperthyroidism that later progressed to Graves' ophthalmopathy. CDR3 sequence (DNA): TGTGCCAGCAGCTTAGTTAAGGGGCAGCCCCAGCATTTT. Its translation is CASSLVKGQPQHF.